Following are 19 T cell receptor beta chains from one sample sequenced in a study of blood T cells in healthy people across ages. A second PCR, run for about 6 to 12 cycles, used a sample-barcoded 5' primer plus a J-beta primer mix. In TCRdb, the 5' RACE reads were re-called with MiXCR into one record per CDR3 protein. The data hold 650,000 to 700,000 distinct CDR3 sequences, with over 40% observed a single time. The sequenced sample consisted of blood. These receptors all stem from a woman aged 80 or over in good health.

The rearrangement joins TRBV6-5 to TRBJ2-1; 10 nucleotides agree with TRBD1. Germline V gene lookup returns CDR1 MNHEY and CDR2 SVGAGI. The CDR3 runs to 22 residues. V lost 0 bases and J lost 7; bases outside the gene matches: 24. DNA for the CDR3: TGTGCCAGCAGTTACTCGTTAAATGATCATTTGACAGGGGGCAATGGAGGGAATGAGCAGTTCTTC. Translating it yields CASSYSLNDHLTGGNGGNEQFF.

The chain couples TRBV11-1 to TRBJ2-5; D possibly corresponds to TRBD1 (6 bases). The J call may be in error: the DNA end matches TRBJ2-7 better. Germline CDR1 is SGHAT and CDR2 is FQDESV (reference sequence). The CDR3 is 15 amino acids. The CDR3 region has the DNA TGTGCCAGCAGCTTCGGACAGAGCGTAACCTACGAGCAGTACTTC. Its translation is CASSFGQSVTYEQYF.

The V call is TRBV7-6, the J call TRBJ2-7; D gene uncertain. The CDR3 loop spans 12 amino acids. Germline V gene lookup returns CDR1 SGHVS and CDR2 FNYEAQ. V lost 0 bases to trimming and J lost 6 bases, with 6 bases between them. The CDR3 spells CASSLASPEQYF. DNA of the CDR3: TGTGCCAGCAGCTTAGCTAGTCCCGAGCAGTACTTC.

The genes are TRBV20-1 and TRBJ2-7; 10 bases are shared with TRBD1. The CDR3 is made up of 14 amino acids. Germline CDR1 and CDR2: DFQATT and SNEGSKA (reference sequence). V was pared by 6 bases and J by 0 bases, with 5 bases of the junction left unmatched. Here the CDR3 reads CSARDRGASYEQYF. The CDR3 DNA is TGCAGTGCAAGGGACAGGGGAGCCTCCTACGAGCAGTACTTC.

In its sample, this clonotype was seen many times. The V call is TRBV7-3, the J call TRBJ1-1, with D unclear. The V gene lost 4 bases and the J gene lost 0 bases, with 6 bases spanning the gap. Germline-derived CDR1 and CDR2 are SGHTA and FQGTGA. This CDR3 is 13 amino acids long. CDR3 sequence: CASSYTVNTEAFF. CDR3 in DNA: TGTGCCAGCAGCTACACGGTGAACACTGAAGCTTTCTTT.

The chain recombines TRBV5-1 with TRBJ1-1, with a possible D match to TRBD1 (5 bases). The V gene lost 2 bases and the J gene lost 4 bases, with 9 bases spanning the gap. Per the germline V gene, CDR1 is SGHRS and CDR2 is YFSETQ. The CDR3 spans 13 residues. The CDR3 region has the DNA TGCGCCAGCAGCTTCGGGGGAGTCACTGAAGCTTTCTTT. It is translated as CASSFGGVTEAFF.

In this sample, this clonotype turned up a few times. V usage is TRBV7-2 and J usage is TRBJ1-6, with unresolved D. V gave up 5 bases and J gave up 10 bases, with 12 bases separating them. Germline CDR1 reads SGHTA; CDR2 reads FQGNSA. The CDR3 covers 13 residues. The CDR3 here is CASSPVHGSPLHF. CDR3 DNA sequence: TGTGCCAGCAGCCCAGTACATGGATCACCCCTCCACTTT.

The chain employs TRBV20-1 and TRBJ2-5; D is perhaps TRBD1 (5 bases). The DNA end is more similar to TRBJ2-7, so the J call may be wrong. The germline V gene has CDR1 DFQATT and CDR2 SNEGSKA (reference sequence). The CDR3 runs to 12 residues. The CDR3 DNA sequence: TGCAGTGCTAAGAGACAGAGCTACGAGCAGTACTTC. It specifies CSAKRQSYEQYF.

V and J are TRBV20-1 and TRBJ2-1, with 10 bases matching TRBD2. The CDR3 loop spans 14 amino acids. V shed 3 bases, J shed 6 bases, and the junction held 5 bases outside the gene matches. Germline V lookup: CDR1 DFQATT, CDR2 SNEGSKA (reference sequence). The CDR3 sequence: CSASSASGSNEQFF. The CDR3 DNA follows: TGCAGTGCTAGTTCGGCTAGCGGGAGCAATGAGCAGTTCTTC.

V is TRBV7-2 and J is TRBJ2-6; D unresolved. CDR1 is SGHTA, CDR2 FQGNSA, per germline. The CDR3 contains 14 residues. V lost 5 bases, J lost 3 bases, and 8 bases lay in between. The CDR3: CASSGGVGANVLTF. The CDR3 nucleotides are TGTGCCAGCAGCGGTGGGGTTGGGGCCAACGTCCTGACTTTC.

The chain couples TRBV20-1 to TRBJ1-5; D not resolved. This CDR3 is 13 amino acids long. The V gene's germline CDR1 is DFQATT and CDR2 SNEGSKA (reference sequence). V was clipped by 4 bases and J by 4 bases, with 11 bases between them. The CDR3 nucleotides read TGCAGTGCTACAGAGAACGTAAATCAGCCCCAGCATTTT. This encodes CSATENVNQPQHF.

This clonotype was seen many times. This chain uses TRBV12-3 or TRBV12-4 with TRBJ2-7; 8 bases are a match to TRBD1. Trimming removed 6 bases from V and 0 bases from J; junction bases left unmatched: 7. The CDR3 is 15 residues long. As DNA, the CDR3 is TGTGCCAGCAGCCGGACAGGGAACCCCTCCTACGAGCAGTACTTC. This encodes CASSRTGNPSYEQYF.

This chain connects TRBV20-1 to TRBJ1-5, with TRBD1 matching over 7 bases. The CDR3 covers 20 residues. Germline assignment: CDR1 DFQATT and CDR2 SNEGSKA (reference sequence). V shed 5 bases, J shed 0 bases, and the junction held 22 bases outside the gene matches. The chain's CDR3 is CSALGDSRISSPNSNQPQHF. The CDR3 nucleotides are TGCAGTGCTCTAGGGGACAGCCGAATATCGTCCCCGAATAGCAATCAGCCCCAGCATTTT.

This clonotype was found many times. The rearrangement links TRBV5-1 to TRBJ2-1; the match to TRBD1 covers 9 bases. Germline V gene sequence: CDR1 SGHRS, CDR2 YFSETQ. Losses at the gene ends were 3 bases for V and 3 bases for J; bases not matched to a gene: 7. CDR3 size: 16 residues. DNA for the CDR3: TGCGCCAGCAGCTCGATAAAGACAGGGGGCTACAATGAGCAGTTCTTC. Translated: CASSSIKTGGYNEQFF.

There are many counts of this clonotype. The chain uses TRBV28 and TRBJ2-7; 7 positions agree with TRBD2. V shed 3 bases, J shed 0 bases, and the junction held 8 bases outside the gene matches. Germline V gene data show CDR1 as MDHEN and CDR2 as SYDVKM. This CDR3 spans 16 amino acids. The CDR3 sequence: CASSLPTSVSSYEQYF. The DNA for the CDR3 is TGTGCCAGCAGTTTGCCAACTAGCGTCAGCTCCTACGAGCAGTACTTC.

This chain links TRBV11-2 with TRBJ2-5; D could derive from TRBD1 or TRBD2 (6 bases each). This CDR3 is built from 15 residues. CDR1 and CDR2 from the germline V gene are SGHAT and FQNNGV. Trimming cost V 3 bases and J 4 bases, with 15 bases left between them. The CDR3, as DNA: TGTGCCAGCAGCTTCCTGAGGGGGGTGGGAGAGACCCAGTACTTC. Translated: CASSFLRGVGETQYF.

The gene calls are TRBV20-1 and TRBJ1-1; TRBD1 matches 8 bases. CDR1 and CDR2 from the germline V gene are DFQATT and SNEGSKA (reference sequence). Trimming at V came to 2 bases and at J to 1 base, leaving 6 bases not matched to a gene. The CDR3 loop spans 15 amino acids. In nucleotides, the CDR3 is TGCAGTGCTAGACTAAGAACAGGGGGGAACACTGAAGCTTTCTTT. The encoded protein is CSARLRTGGNTEAFF.

This clonotype was counted many times. The chain uses TRBV5-1 and TRBJ2-1, with D hard to call. CDR1 is SGHRS, CDR2 YFSETQ, per germline. The CDR3 spans 11 residues. V was clipped by 0 bases and J by 10 bases, with 5 bases between them. The CDR3 loop is CASSLGLEQFF. CDR3 DNA: TGCGCCAGCAGCTTGGGTTTAGAGCAGTTCTTC.

About this clonotype itself: One base away lies a much larger clone, so this may be a sequencing read error. This chain joins TRBV7-3 and TRBJ2-5, with D tentatively TRBD2 (5 bases). Germline lookup yields CDR1 SGHTA and CDR2 FQGTGA. This CDR3 comprises 13 residues. V lost 5 bases and J 1 base, leaving 8 bases between the germline ends. CDR3 nucleotides: TGTGCCAGCAGCCAAGGGAGCCAAGAGACCCAGTACTTC. Residues: CASSQGSQETQYF.